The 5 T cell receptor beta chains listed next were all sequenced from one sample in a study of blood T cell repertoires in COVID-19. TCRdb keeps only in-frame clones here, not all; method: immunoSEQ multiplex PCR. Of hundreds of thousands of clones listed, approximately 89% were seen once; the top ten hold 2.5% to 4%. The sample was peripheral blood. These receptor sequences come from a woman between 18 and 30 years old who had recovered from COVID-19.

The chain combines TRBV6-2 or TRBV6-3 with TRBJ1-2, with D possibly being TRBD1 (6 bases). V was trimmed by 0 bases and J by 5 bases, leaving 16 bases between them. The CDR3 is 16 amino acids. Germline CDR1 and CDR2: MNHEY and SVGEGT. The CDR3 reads CASSYSRTGILYGYTF. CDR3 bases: TGTGCCAGCAGTTACTCTCGAACAGGGATCCTTTATGGCTACACCTTC.

CDR3 region: CASSLNAGRDNSPLHF. CDR3 bases: TGCGCCAGCAGCTTGAATGCAGGGAGGGATAATTCACCCCTCCACTTT. V gene TRBV5-1 combines with J gene TRBJ1-6; D is perhaps TRBD1 (5 bases). The CDR3 loop spans 16 amino acids. CDR1 SGHRS and CDR2 YFSETQ come from the germline V gene. V was trimmed by 1 base and J by 5 bases, leaving 13 bases between them.

For the CDR3, the DNA is TGTGCCAGCAGCCGGTCCCGGATGGGCCCCAATGAGCAGTTCTTC. Translating it yields CASSRSRMGPNEQFF. The gene calls are TRBV6-5 and TRBJ2-1; D gene unclear. CDR3 length: 15 residues. Germline CDR1 is MNHEY and CDR2 is SVGAGI. V shed 6 bases and J shed 6 bases, with 18 bases lying between them.

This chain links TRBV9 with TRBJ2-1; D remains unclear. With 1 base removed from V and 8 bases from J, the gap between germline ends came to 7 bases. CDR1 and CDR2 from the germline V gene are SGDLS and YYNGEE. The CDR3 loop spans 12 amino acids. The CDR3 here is CASSVNADEQFF. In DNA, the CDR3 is TGTGCCAGCAGCGTAAATGCGGATGAGCAGTTCTTC.

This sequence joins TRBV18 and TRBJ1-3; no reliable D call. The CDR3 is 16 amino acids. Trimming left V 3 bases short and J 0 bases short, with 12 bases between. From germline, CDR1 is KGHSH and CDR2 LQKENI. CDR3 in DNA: TGTGCCAGCTCACCCCGCACAGATACCTCTGGAAACACCATATATTTT. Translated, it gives CASSPRTDTSGNTIYF.